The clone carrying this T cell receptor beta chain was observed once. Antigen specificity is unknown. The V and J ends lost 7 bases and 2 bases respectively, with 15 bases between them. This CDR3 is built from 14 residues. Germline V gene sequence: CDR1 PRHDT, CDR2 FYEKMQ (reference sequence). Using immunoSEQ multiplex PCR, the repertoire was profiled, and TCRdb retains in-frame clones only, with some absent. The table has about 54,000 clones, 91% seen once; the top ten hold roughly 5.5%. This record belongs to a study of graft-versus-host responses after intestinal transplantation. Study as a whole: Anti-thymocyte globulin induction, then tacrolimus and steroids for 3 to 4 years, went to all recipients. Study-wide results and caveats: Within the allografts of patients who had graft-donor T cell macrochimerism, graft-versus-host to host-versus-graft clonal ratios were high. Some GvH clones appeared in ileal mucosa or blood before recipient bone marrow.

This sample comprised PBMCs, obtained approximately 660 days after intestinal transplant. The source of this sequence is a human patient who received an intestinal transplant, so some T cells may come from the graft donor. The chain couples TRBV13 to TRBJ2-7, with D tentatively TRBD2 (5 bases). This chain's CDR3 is CASTPRAVPYEQYF. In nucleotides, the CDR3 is TGTGCCAGCACCCCGAGGGCGGTTCCCTACGAGCAGTACTTC.